These 29 T cell receptor beta chains came from one sample sequenced in a study of neoadjuvant anti-PD-1 for oral cavity cancer. Data came from immunoSEQ multiplex PCR; TCRdb stores just in-frame clones and leaves some out. Of about 18,000 clones in the sample, 65% to 85% were seen once. Sequencing used PBMCs, obtained before nivolumab (anti-PD-1) treatment. Receptors were obtained from a person aged 40 to 85 with oral cavity squamous cell carcinoma.

A few counts support this clone. The chain couples TRBV5-1 to TRBJ2-1, with D uncertain. The CDR3 sequence is 12 residues long. Germline CDR1 is SGHRS and CDR2 is YFSETQ. The V end lost 0 bases, the J end lost 10 bases, and 8 bases lay between the germline ends. The CDR3 loop is CASSLVIQEQFF. The CDR3, as DNA: TGCGCCAGCAGCTTGGTTATACAGGAGCAGTTCTTC.

V usage is TRBV7-9 and J usage is TRBJ1-1; no reliable D call. From germline, CDR1 is SEHNR and CDR2 FQNEAQ (reference sequence). There are 13 residues in the CDR3. V shed 3 bases and J shed 11 bases, with 16 bases lying between them. Here the CDR3 reads CASSLGTATGAFF. Written as DNA, the CDR3 is TGTGCCAGCAGCTTGGGTACAGCGACCGGGGCTTTCTTT.

This clone was seen only a few times. J is TRBJ2-7 and V is TRBV7-6; no reliable D call. Trimming removed 4 bases at V and 1 base at J, with 11 bases between. The CDR3 consists of 14 residues. Germline assignment: CDR1 SGHVS and CDR2 FNYEAQ. The CDR3 bases are TGTGCCAGCAGCTCCTCTTACCTTTCCTACGAGCAGTACTTC. Translating gives CASSSSYLSYEQYF.

V gene TRBV10-3 combines with J gene TRBJ1-1, with D hard to call. CDR3 length equals 15 residues. Trimming took off 6 bases at V and 5 bases at J, with 19 bases between the two ends. Germline V gene lookup returns CDR1 ENHRY and CDR2 SYGVKD. The CDR3 DNA is TGTGCCATCAGCCAAAAACACCCCCGGGAGACTGAAGCTTTCTTT. Translation: CAISQKHPRETEAFF.

The rearrangement uses TRBV6-5 and TRBJ2-1; unclear D gene. Trimming took 4 bases from V and 7 from J, leaving 5 bases between them. The CDR3 covers 11 residues. Germline V gives CDR1 MNHEY, CDR2 SVGAGI. The CDR3 region is CASSLANEQFF. The CDR3 DNA follows: TGTGCCAGCAGTTTAGCTAATGAGCAGTTCTTC.

This rearrangement joins TRBV10-3 to TRBJ1-1; the match to TRBD1 covers 8 bases. CDR3 size: 14 residues. CDR1 is ENHRY, CDR2 SYGVKD, per germline. V lost 3 bases, J lost 4 bases, and 4 bases stayed unmatched. Written as DNA, the CDR3 is TGTGCCATCAGTGAAAGGACAGGGATCACTGAAGCTTTCTTT. Translating it yields CAISERTGITEAFF.

The chain employs TRBV11-2 and TRBJ2-7, with 7 bases identical to TRBD2. The CDR3 contains 15 residues. Germline assignment: CDR1 SGHAT and CDR2 FQNNGV. The V segment lost 1 base and the J segment 4 bases; nucleotides outside the gene matches: 7. Here the CDR3 DNA reads TGTGCCAGCAGCTTAGCGGGGGACTATATGTACGAGCAGTACTTC. Its translation is CASSLAGDYMYEQYF.

This clone was detected only once. This rearrangement joins TRBV2 to TRBJ1-4, with a tentative D call TRBD1 (5 bases). The V end lost 8 bases, the J end lost 3 bases, and 10 bases lay between the germline ends. Germline V gives CDR1 SNHLY, CDR2 FYNNEI. CDR3 length equals 13 residues. As DNA, the CDR3 is TGTGCCAGCCATCGGGACCCTAATGAAAAACTGTTTTTT. Protein: CASHRDPNEKLFF.

The chain recombines TRBV28 with TRBJ1-2, with D uncertain. The CDR3 is 11 residues long. CDR1 MDHEN and CDR2 SYDVKM come from the germline V gene. V was cut by 10 bases and J by 4 bases, with 10 bases left in between. CDR3 sequence: CATLRSYGYTF. CDR3 sequence (DNA): TGTGCCACCCTAAGGAGCTATGGCTACACCTTC.

V and J are TRBV27 and TRBJ1-1, with a weak D call TRBD1 (5 bases). Trimming took off 6 bases at V and 0 bases at J, with 17 bases between the two ends. CDR1 MNHEY and CDR2 SMNVEV come from the germline V gene (reference sequence). This CDR3 region has 16 residues. The CDR3 loop reads CASSLGVSGLNTEAFF. The CDR3 region has the DNA TGTGCCAGCAGCCTGGGGGTCTCTGGATTGAACACTGAAGCTTTCTTT.

This rearrangement joins TRBV7-3 to TRBJ1-3; D is perhaps TRBD1 (5 bases). CDR1 is SGHTA, CDR2 FQGTGA, per germline. Trimming shortened V by 5 bases and J by 2 bases, and 13 bases separated the two germline ends. The CDR3 totals 15 residues. CDR3 DNA sequence: TGTGCCAGCAGCCCTTCGGGGGACGCTGGAAACACCATATATTTT. Translation gives CASSPSGDAGNTIYF.

The chain carries TRBV6-6 and TRBJ2-1, with 7 nucleotides matching TRBD1. CDR1 is MNHNY and CDR2 is SVGAGI in the germline V gene (reference sequence). The CDR3 is made up of 15 amino acids. Trimming took 6 bases from V and 0 from J; bases not matched to a gene: 5. The chain's CDR3 is CASSQTGSSYNEQFF. DNA of the CDR3: TGTGCCAGCAGCCAGACAGGGTCCTCCTACAATGAGCAGTTCTTC.

A single count supports this clone. V and J are TRBV6-5 and TRBJ2-3, with 7 positions matching TRBD2. V lost 6 bases, J lost 5 bases, and 8 bases stayed unmatched. CDR1 is MNHEY, CDR2 SVGAGI, per germline. The CDR3 has 14 residues. Here the CDR3 reads CASRRLAERDTQYF. The CDR3 DNA reads as TGTGCCAGCAGAAGACTAGCTGAGAGAGATACGCAGTATTTT.

A word on this clone: In the same sample, other DNA sequences code for this CDR3. The chain uses TRBV30 and TRBJ1-2, with D tentatively TRBD1 (5 bases). Germline CDR1 GTSNPN, CDR2 SVGIG (reference sequence). V was clipped by 1 base and J by 7 bases, with 7 bases between them. The CDR3 sequence is 11 residues long. In nucleotides, the CDR3 is TGTGCCTGGAGTGAAGGGGTTGGCTACACCTTC. Its protein is CAWSEGVGYTF.

The chain employs TRBV5-1 and TRBJ2-7, with 7 bases aligning to TRBD2. This CDR3 comprises 17 residues. Unmatched junction bases numbered 9, after V lost 0 bases and J lost 0 bases. The V gene's germline CDR1 is SGHRS and CDR2 YFSETQ. The CDR3 DNA follows: TGCGCCAGCAGCTTGGGAACATTTAGCGGGCCCTCCTACGAGCAGTACTTC. Its protein product is CASSLGTFSGPSYEQYF.

The chain carries TRBV2 and TRBJ2-5; 16 bases map to TRBD2. In germline, CDR1 is SNHLY, CDR2 FYNNEI. The CDR3 extends over 19 amino acids. Unmatched junction bases numbered 9, after V lost 0 bases and J lost 5 bases. This CDR3 reads CASSEALPGLAGGKETQYF. The CDR3 DNA sequence: TGTGCCAGCAGTGAAGCGCTTCCGGGACTAGCGGGAGGGAAGGAGACCCAGTACTTC.

This chain connects TRBV2 to TRBJ1-1, with 7 positions matching TRBD1. Germline V gene sequence: CDR1 SNHLY, CDR2 FYNNEI. With 6 bases clipped from V and 0 bases from J, the junction kept 1 base outside the gene matches. The CDR3 is 13 residues long. The CDR3 loop reads CASSGQVNTEAFF. The CDR3 nucleotides are TGTGCCAGCAGCGGACAGGTGAACACTGAAGCTTTCTTT.

V gene TRBV6-5 combines with J gene TRBJ2-7, with a tentative D call TRBD1 (5 bases). CDR1 is MNHEY, CDR2 SVGAGI, per germline. This CDR3 spans 14 amino acids. The germline V and J ends were trimmed by 6 bases and 0 bases, with 12 bases remaining between them. The CDR3 loop reads CASSQTGGSYEQYF. The CDR3 region has the DNA TGTGCCAGCAGCCAAACAGGCGGCTCCTACGAGCAGTACTTC.

The J gene is TRBJ1-2, the V gene TRBV6-6, with no clear D. The V gene's germline CDR1 is MNHNY and CDR2 SVGAGI (reference sequence). Trimming removed 1 base from V and 7 bases from J, with 10 bases in between. The CDR3 totals 13 residues. This CDR3 reads CASSYYGLSGYTF. The CDR3 bases are TGTGCCAGCAGTTACTACGGGTTAAGTGGCTACACCTTC.

The gene calls are TRBV10-1 and TRBJ1-1; unclear D gene. The V and J ends lost 2 bases and 0 bases respectively, with 19 bases between them. The CDR3 totals 18 residues. Germline V gives CDR1 WNHNN, CDR2 SYGVQD (reference sequence). CDR3 in amino acids: CASSEQWIPGDMNTEAFF. The CDR3 DNA follows: TGCGCCAGCAGTGAGCAATGGATTCCGGGTGATATGAACACTGAAGCTTTCTTT.

This clone was seen a few times. The chain recombines TRBV7-2 with TRBJ2-1; 8 bases align to TRBD2. Germline-derived CDR1 and CDR2 are SGHTA and FQGNSA. V was clipped by 1 base and J by 9 bases; unmatched bases: 8. The CDR3 loop spans 15 amino acids. CDR3 amino acids: CASSLGLAPSVEQFF. As DNA, the CDR3 is TGTGCCAGCAGCTTAGGACTAGCGCCCTCGGTTGAGCAGTTCTTC.

CDR3 protein: CASSLEVGRSYGYTF. The CDR3, as DNA: TGTGCCAGCAGCTTAGAAGTGGGACGTAGCTATGGCTACACCTTC. The chain employs TRBV7-8 and TRBJ1-2, with D tentatively TRBD1 (5 bases). V lost 1 base and J lost 4, with 13 bases in between. The germline CDR1 and CDR2 sequences are SGHVS and FQNEAQ. CDR3 length equals 15 residues.

Only one count was recorded for this clone. This chain connects TRBV6-6 to TRBJ1-3, with D perhaps matching TRBD1 (6 bases). The CDR3 has 12 amino acids. With 6 bases removed from V and 3 bases from J, the gap between germline ends came to 6 bases. The germline V gene has CDR1 MNHNY and CDR2 SVGAGI (reference sequence). The chain's CDR3 is CASRGGGNTIYF. The CDR3 region has the DNA TGTGCCAGCAGAGGGGGTGGAAACACCATATATTTT.

This clone was counted between two and nine times. The chain uses TRBV19 and TRBJ1-5; D may be TRBD1 (5 bases). CDR1 and CDR2 (germline): LNHDA, SQIVND (reference sequence). The CDR3 sequence is 15 residues long. V lost 3 bases and J 3 bases, leaving 12 bases between the germline ends. CDR3: CASSMDKKYNQPQHF. CDR3 coding DNA: TGTGCCAGTAGTATGGACAAAAAATACAATCAGCCCCAGCATTTT.

The chain combines TRBV27 with TRBJ2-2; D gene unclear. V was clipped by 3 bases and J by 6 bases, with 14 bases between them. The germline CDR1 and CDR2 sequences are MNHEY and SMNVEV (reference sequence). This CDR3 has 15 amino acids. The chain's CDR3 is CASSLAIRGAGELFF. The CDR3, as DNA: TGTGCCAGCAGTTTGGCCATTCGAGGAGCCGGGGAGCTGTTTTTT.

A single count supports this clone. V gene TRBV28 combines with J gene TRBJ1-5, with D possibly TRBD1 on 6 matching bases. V was clipped by 10 bases and J by 2 bases, with 15 bases between them. The CDR3 length is 14 residues. CDR1 is MDHEN, CDR2 SYDVKM, per germline. CDR3 DNA: TGTGCCATCAGACAGGTGGGAGGCAATCAGCCCCAGCATTTT. Translated, it gives CAIRQVGGNQPQHF.

The J gene is TRBJ1-4, the V gene TRBV6-5; D is unclear. The V end was cut by 6 bases, the J end by 6 bases, with 11 bases between. Germline V gives CDR1 MNHEY, CDR2 SVGAGI. This CDR3 has 13 residues. The CDR3 coding sequence is TGTGCCAGCAGCCCTCGACCGTATGAAAAACTGTTTTTT. Translated: CASSPRPYEKLFF.

The J gene is TRBJ1-1, the V gene TRBV30; D not certain. The germline CDR1 and CDR2 sequences are GTSNPN and SVGIG (reference sequence). This CDR3 region has 13 residues. V was clipped by 2 bases and J by 1 base, with 8 bases between them. The CDR3 protein is CAWSYLQNTEAFF. CDR3 nucleotides: TGTGCCTGGAGTTACTTGCAGAACACTGAAGCTTTCTTT.

V gene TRBV7-2 combines with J gene TRBJ2-1; 9 bases are a match to TRBD1. CDR3 length: 15 residues. The J segment lost 6 bases and the V segment lost 5 bases, leaving 8 bases of the junction unmatched. CDR1 is SGHTA and CDR2 is FQGNSA in the germline V gene. This chain's CDR3 is CASSQDRGVFNEQFF. The CDR3, as DNA: TGTGCCAGCAGCCAAGACAGGGGGGTATTCAATGAGCAGTTCTTC.